A selection of T cell receptor beta chains follows, all from one sample in a study of blood T cell repertoires in COVID-19. Clones were sequenced by immunoSEQ multiplex PCR, and TCRdb holds only the in-frame ones, with some missing. This sample has approximately 300,000 clones, with around 82% found just once. The material sequenced was peripheral blood. Every receptor here comes from an older person with COVID-19, enrolled during active disease. CDR3s include the opening cysteine and the closing phenylalanine or tryptophan. Each record gives: CDR3 DNA, CDR3 protein, J gene, clone size, V gene, D gene. The D gene is left open where the match is weak. Expanded clones are given a class, and other clones once, few, many or no size at all.

DNA: TGTGCCAGCAGCTTAACTAGCGGGGGGATCGGGGAGCTGTTTTTT; CDR3: CASSLTSGGIGELFF; J: TRBJ2-2; size: .; V: TRBV7-2; D: TRBD2
DNA: TGTGCCAGCTCTCCGCGGGTAATACTTGATAATTCACCCCTCCACTTT; CDR3: CASSPRVILDNSPLHF; J: TRBJ1-6; size: .; V: TRBV18; D: .
DNA: TGTGCCAGTAGTATAGGCCGGGAGGGCAATGAGCAGTTCTTC; CDR3: CASSIGREGNEQFF; J: TRBJ2-1; size: .; V: TRBV19; D: TRBD2
DNA: TGTGCCAGCGAACGGTTTTACGGAAACACCATATATTTT; CDR3: CASERFYGNTIYF; J: TRBJ1-3; size: .; V: TRBV19; D: .
DNA: TGTGCCTGGAGTTCCCCAGTGACTTCAAGTCCCGGGGAGCTGTTTTTT; CDR3: CAWSSPVTSSPGELFF; J: TRBJ2-2; size: .; V: TRBV30; D: .
DNA: TGTGCCAGCAGCCCCCAGGGGGACAATTCACCCCTCCACTTT; CDR3: CASSPQGDNSPLHF; J: TRBJ1-6; size: once; V: TRBV7-2; D: TRBD1
DNA: TGTGCCAGTAGCCAAGACAGTAATAGCAATCAGCCCCAGCATTTT; CDR3: CASSQDSNSNQPQHF; J: TRBJ1-5; size: .; V: TRBV19; D: .
DNA: TGTGCCACCAATACAGGGGGATCCTACGAGCAGTACTTC; CDR3: CATNTGGSYEQYF; J: TRBJ2-7; size: few; V: TRBV2; D: TRBD1
DNA: TGTGCCAGCAGCGGACTGGACAGGGGAGGAGGCACTGAAGCTTTCTTT; CDR3: CASSGLDRGGGTEAFF; J: TRBJ1-1; size: .; V: TRBV28; D: TRBD1
DNA: TGTGCCAGCAGCTTGGGACGTGGGGGGGCCTTTCAGAGGGCGACAGATACGCAGTATTTT; CDR3: CASSLGRGGAFQRATDTQYF; J: TRBJ2-3; size: .; V: TRBV5-5; D: .
DNA: TGTGCCAGCAGTTTATGGGCAAAAGGACAGGGTATATGGTTCTTC; CDR3: CASSLWAKGQGIWFF; J: TRBJ2-1; size: once; V: TRBV28; D: TRBD1
DNA: TGTGCAAGTCGCCGACAGCTCGTTTGCTCAAGAAGCAATCAGCCCCAGCATTTT; CDR3: CASRRQLVCSRSNQPQHF; J: TRBJ1-5; size: .; V: TRBV12-2; D: .
DNA: TGTGCCAGCAGTTTATTAGGGGCGGATACGCAGTATTTT; CDR3: CASSLLGADTQYF; J: TRBJ2-3; size: .; V: TRBV27; D: .
DNA: TGCAGTGCTAGAAAGGGGGAGACCCAGTACTTC; CDR3: CSARKGETQYF; J: TRBJ2-5; size: .; V: TRBV20-1; D: .
DNA: TGTGCCAGCAGCTCCACGTTCGGCGGGGGGGCCTACGAGCAGTACTTC; CDR3: CASSSTFGGGAYEQYF; J: TRBJ2-7; size: .; V: TRBV7-2; D: TRBD2
DNA: TGCGCCAGCAGCTTGGCTAACGTAGAGGGCGAGCAGTACTTC; CDR3: CASSLANVEGEQYF; J: TRBJ2-7; size: once; V: TRBV5-1; D: .
DNA: TGTGCCATCAGTGAGTCTTTACAGGGGGATGAAAAACTGTTTTTT; CDR3: CAISESLQGDEKLFF; J: TRBJ1-4; size: .; V: TRBV10-3; D: TRBD1
DNA: TGTGCCAGCAGACACCCCAAGATAAAACTAGCGGGGGGCGCAGATACGCAGTATTTT; CDR3: CASRHPKIKLAGGADTQYF; J: TRBJ2-3; size: .; V: TRBV7-2; D: TRBD2
DNA: TGTGCCAGCAGCTTGAGACAGGGATTGCGAGAGACCCAGTACTTC; CDR3: CASSLRQGLRETQYF; J: TRBJ2-5; size: .; V: TRBV7-9; D: TRBD1
DNA: TGTGCCAGCAGCCGACCCCCGGGACTAGCGGGAGAGACCCAGTACTTC; CDR3: CASSRPPGLAGETQYF; J: TRBJ2-5; size: .; V: TRBV3-1/TRBV3-2; D: TRBD2
DNA: TGTGCAAGTCGCTTAGTAGGGAGGTCCTACGAGCAGTACTTC; CDR3: CASRLVGRSYEQYF; J: TRBJ2-7; size: .; V: TRBV12-2; D: .
DNA: TGTGCCTGGAGTGTATATAGTGGTAATCCAGGCGGGAGTGAGGCCAATGAGCAGTTCTTC; CDR3: CAWSVYSGNPGGSEANEQFF; J: TRBJ2-1; size: .; V: TRBV30; D: TRBD2
DNA: TGTGCCAGCAGGTTCCGGGACAAATACGAGCAGTACTTC; CDR3: CASRFRDKYEQYF; J: TRBJ2-7; size: .; V: TRBV6-6; D: .
DNA: TGTGCCAGCAGTTTAGTCGGGGGGGGGACTGAAGCTTTCTTT; CDR3: CASSLVGGGTEAFF; J: TRBJ1-1; size: .; V: TRBV28; D: .
DNA: TGTGCCAGCAGTTTAACATCGGGTAGTGGCTACACCTTC; CDR3: CASSLTSGSGYTF; J: TRBJ1-2; size: .; V: TRBV27; D: .
DNA: TGTGCCACCAGTGATTTGGGGCTCGGGGGGCAATACAATGAGCAGTTCTTC; CDR3: CATSDLGLGGQYNEQFF; J: TRBJ2-1; size: .; V: TRBV24-1; D: .
DNA: TGTGCCAGCAGCCCACCTGGGGCTAGAAGGTCCTACAATGAGCAGTTCTTC; CDR3: CASSPPGARRSYNEQFF; J: TRBJ2-1; size: .; V: TRBV5-8; D: .
DNA: TGTGCCATCAGTGAGGGGACAGGGTACACTGAAGCTTTCTTT; CDR3: CAISEGTGYTEAFF; J: TRBJ1-1; size: .; V: TRBV10-3; D: TRBD1
DNA: TGTGCCAGTAGTATTGGCGGGAGCTCTGGAAACACCATATATTTT; CDR3: CASSIGGSSGNTIYF; J: TRBJ1-3; size: .; V: TRBV19; D: .
DNA: TGCGCCAGCAGCCAAGATTTGACAGGGTCTGAAAAACTGTTTTTT; CDR3: CASSQDLTGSEKLFF; J: TRBJ1-4; size: .; V: TRBV4-3; D: TRBD1
DNA: TGCGCCAGCAGCCGACAGGGTTTCACTGAAGCTTTCTTT; CDR3: CASSRQGFTEAFF; J: TRBJ1-1; size: once; V: TRBV5-1; D: TRBD1
DNA: TGTGCCAGCAGTGAATTGGACGGGGGAAATTCACCCCTCCACTTT; CDR3: CASSELDGGNSPLHF; J: TRBJ1-6; size: few; V: TRBV2; D: .
DNA: TGCTCCACAAGGGCAGGGGAGGGTGAAGCTTTCTTT; CDR3: CSTRAGEGEAFF; J: TRBJ1-1; size: .; V: TRBV29-1; D: .
DNA: TGTGCCAGCAGTTCCGCCGGGACAAGGCTAGCCAAAAACATTCAGTACTTC; CDR3: CASSSAGTRLAKNIQYF; J: TRBJ2-4; size: .; V: TRBV27; D: .
DNA: TGTGCCAGCAGTTTATCTCTAGGACAGGGGGCGGACACCATATATTTT; CDR3: CASSLSLGQGADTIYF; J: TRBJ1-3; size: .; V: TRBV28; D: TRBD1
DNA: TGTGCCAGCAGCCCGGGGGGGTGGGAGACCCAGTACTTC; CDR3: CASSPGGWETQYF; J: TRBJ2-5; size: .; V: TRBV7-2; D: TRBD2
DNA: TGTGCCAGTAGTATGCAGGTTGAGGGCTACGAGCAGTACTTC; CDR3: CASSMQVEGYEQYF; J: TRBJ2-7; size: .; V: TRBV19; D: .
DNA: TGTGCCAGCAGCCTGGGGACAGGGCCCAACTATGGCTACACCTTC; CDR3: CASSLGTGPNYGYTF; J: TRBJ1-2; size: .; V: TRBV7-8; D: TRBD1
DNA: TGTGCCAGCAGCTTAGGAGGTAGGAACTACGAGCAGTACTTC; CDR3: CASSLGGRNYEQYF; J: TRBJ2-7; size: .; V: TRBV11-1; D: .
DNA: TGTGCCAGCAGCTTAGGGACAGGGGTTCGCGGGGAAAAACTGTTTTTT; CDR3: CASSLGTGVRGEKLFF; J: TRBJ1-4; size: .; V: TRBV7-7; D: TRBD1
DNA: TGTGCCAGCAGCTCGAGCGCCTTAGCCCCCGATACGCAGTATTTT; CDR3: CASSSSALAPDTQYF; J: TRBJ2-3; size: .; V: TRBV7-2; D: .
DNA: TGTGCCAGCAGCGTAGGACTAGCCCACAACGAGCAGTACTTC; CDR3: CASSVGLAHNEQYF; J: TRBJ2-7; size: .; V: TRBV9; D: TRBD2
DNA: TGTGCCAGCAGTCCACAGGGTTCTGGAAACACCATATATTTT; CDR3: CASSPQGSGNTIYF; J: TRBJ1-3; size: .; V: TRBV27; D: .
DNA: TGTGCCAGCAGTATGCAGGGTCAATCAGGGGATACGCAGTATTTT; CDR3: CASSMQGQSGDTQYF; J: TRBJ2-3; size: .; V: TRBV2; D: .
DNA: TGTGCCAGCAGTAACCCCGGGGGCTACGAGCAGTACTTC; CDR3: CASSNPGGYEQYF; J: TRBJ2-7; size: .; V: TRBV6-5; D: .
DNA: TGTGCCAGCAGCTTCAATACCGGGACAGGGGACGAGCAGTACTTC; CDR3: CASSFNTGTGDEQYF; J: TRBJ2-7; size: few; V: TRBV7-8; D: TRBD1
DNA: TGTGCCAGCAGTTACCGTCGACAGGGCCATAAACTGTTTTTT; CDR3: CASSYRRQGHKLFF; J: TRBJ1-4; size: once; V: TRBV28; D: TRBD1
DNA: TGCGCCAGCAGTAGGGGTGGAGGGGACTATGGCTACACCTTC; CDR3: CASSRGGGDYGYTF; J: TRBJ1-2; size: .; V: TRBV5-1; D: .